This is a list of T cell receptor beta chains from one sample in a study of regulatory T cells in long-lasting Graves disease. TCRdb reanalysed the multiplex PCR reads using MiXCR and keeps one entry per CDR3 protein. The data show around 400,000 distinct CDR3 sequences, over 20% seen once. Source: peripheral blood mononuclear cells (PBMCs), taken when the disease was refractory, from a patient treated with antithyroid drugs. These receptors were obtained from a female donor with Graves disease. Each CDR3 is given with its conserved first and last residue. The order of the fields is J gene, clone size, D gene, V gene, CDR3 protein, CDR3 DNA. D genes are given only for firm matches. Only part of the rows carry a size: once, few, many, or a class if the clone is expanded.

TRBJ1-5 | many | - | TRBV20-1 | CSVRTAGLHSNQPQHF | TGCAGTGTCAGAACGGCAGGGCTACATAGCAATCAGCCCCAGCATTTT
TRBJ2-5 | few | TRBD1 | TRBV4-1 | CASSQVPGQLETQYF | TGCGCCAGCAGCCAGGTCCCGGGACAGTTAGAGACCCAGTACTTC
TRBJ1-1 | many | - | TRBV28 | CASLWGTSGTEAFF | TGTGCCAGTCTCTGGGGGACGTCGGGGACTGAAGCTTTCTTT
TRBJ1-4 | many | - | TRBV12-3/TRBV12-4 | CASSPGTSAGKLFF | TGTGCCAGCAGCCCGGGGACTTCAGCGGGAAAACTGTTTTTT
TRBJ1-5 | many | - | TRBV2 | CASSEVRGTNQPQHF | TGTGCCAGCAGTGAAGTGCGAGGAACCAATCAGCCCCAGCATTTT
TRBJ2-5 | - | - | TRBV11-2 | CASSRNRFSQETQYF | TGTGCCAGCAGCCGCAATCGTTTCAGCCAAGAGACCCAGTACTTC
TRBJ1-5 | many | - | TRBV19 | CASSIYWQSSNQPQHF | TGTGCCAGTAGTATCTACTGGCAATCTAGCAATCAGCCCCAGCATTTT
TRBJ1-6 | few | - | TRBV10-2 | CASSMARHGSPLHF | TGCGCCAGCAGTATGGCGCGGCATGGGTCACCCCTCCACTTT
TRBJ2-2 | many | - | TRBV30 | CAWKLTNTGELFF | TGTGCCTGGAAGTTGACGAACACCGGGGAGCTGTTTTTT
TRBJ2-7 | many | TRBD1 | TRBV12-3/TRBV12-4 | CASSFGRTGGSYEQYF | TGTGCCAGCAGTTTTGGGCGGACAGGGGGCTCCTACGAGCAGTACTTC
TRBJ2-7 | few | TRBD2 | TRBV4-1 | CASSQLAFYEQYF | TGCGCCAGCAGTCAACTAGCGTTCTACGAGCAGTACTTC
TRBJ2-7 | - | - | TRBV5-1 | CASSSGQNYEQYF | TGCGCCAGCAGCTCAGGACAGAACTACGAGCAGTACTTC
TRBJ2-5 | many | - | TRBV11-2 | CASSPESSYQETQYF | TGTGCCAGCAGCCCGGAGAGTAGCTACCAAGAGACCCAGTACTTC
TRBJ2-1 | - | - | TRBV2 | CASSDRTEWNEQFF | TGTGCCAGCAGTGATCGCACGGAGTGGAATGAGCAGTTCTTC
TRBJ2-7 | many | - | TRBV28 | CASSLTTPYEQYF | TGTGCCAGCAGTTTAACCACCCCCTACGAGCAGTACTTC
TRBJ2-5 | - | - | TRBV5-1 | CASRQQGYETQYF | TGCGCCAGCAGACAACAGGGCTACGAGACCCAGTACTTC
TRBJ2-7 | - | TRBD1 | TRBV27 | CASTGTDTYEQYF | TGTGCCAGCACCGGGACAGACACCTACGAGCAGTACTTC
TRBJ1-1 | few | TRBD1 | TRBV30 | CAWSVPRKGADTEAFF | TGTGCCTGGAGTGTACCCCGAAAGGGGGCGGACACTGAAGCTTTCTTT
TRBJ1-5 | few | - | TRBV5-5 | CASSLNLIRGSNQPQHF | TGTGCCAGCAGCTTGAATCTAATCAGGGGTAGCAATCAGCCCCAGCATTTT
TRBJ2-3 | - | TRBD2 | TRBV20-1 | CSARQSSGRVPDTQYF | TGCAGTGCTAGACAATCTAGCGGGAGGGTCCCAGATACGCAGTATTTT
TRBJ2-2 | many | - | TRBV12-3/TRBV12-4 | CASSLGRQDTGELFF | TGTGCCAGCAGTTTAGGGAGGCAGGACACCGGGGAGCTGTTTTTT
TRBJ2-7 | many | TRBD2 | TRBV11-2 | CASSFGLASSYEQYF | TGTGCCAGCAGCTTCGGACTAGCCAGCTCCTACGAGCAGTACTTC
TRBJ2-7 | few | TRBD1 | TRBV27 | CARSPTGGEQYF | TGTGCCAGATCCCCGACAGGGGGCGAGCAGTACTTC
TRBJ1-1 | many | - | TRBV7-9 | CASSFQNTEAFF | TGTGCCAGCAGCTTTCAGAACACTGAAGCTTTCTTT
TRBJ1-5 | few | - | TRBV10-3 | CAIGSGEDQPQHF | TGTGCCATCGGTTCAGGGGAGGATCAGCCCCAGCATTTT
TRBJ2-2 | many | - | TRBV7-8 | CASSLDVGTGELFF | TGTGCCAGCAGCTTAGATGTGGGGACCGGGGAGCTGTTTTTT
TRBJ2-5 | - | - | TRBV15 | CATSIPDFQETQYF | TGTGCCACCAGCATCCCGGACTTTCAAGAGACCCAGTACTTC
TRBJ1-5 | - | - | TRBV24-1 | CATSASGSNQPQHF | TGTGCCACCAGTGCATCAGGGTCCAATCAGCCCCAGCATTTT
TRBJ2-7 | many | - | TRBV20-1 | CSAGASGGYPYEQYF | TGCAGTGCGGGAGCGTCAGGGGGGTACCCCTACGAGCAGTACTTC
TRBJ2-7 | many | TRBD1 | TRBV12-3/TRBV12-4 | CASSRLWTGDYYEQYF | TGTGCCAGCAGTCGCCTCTGGACAGGGGACTACTACGAGCAGTACTTC
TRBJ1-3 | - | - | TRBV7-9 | CASSYRDHSGNTIYF | TGTGCCAGCAGCTACAGAGACCACTCTGGAAACACCATATATTTT
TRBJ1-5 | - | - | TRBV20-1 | CSARQTGSGVNQPQHF | TGCAGTGCTAGACAGACAGGTAGTGGGGTCAATCAGCCCCAGCATTTT
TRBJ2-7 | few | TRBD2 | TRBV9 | CASSVDGSGSPNEQYF | TGTGCCAGCAGCGTAGATGGTAGCGGGAGTCCCAACGAGCAGTACTTC
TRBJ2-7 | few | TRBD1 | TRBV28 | CASSLSQGQIYEQYF | TGTGCCAGCAGTTTATCCCAGGGACAGATCTACGAGCAGTACTTC
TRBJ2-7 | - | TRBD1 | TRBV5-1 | CASSSSSHRTGNYEQYF | TGCGCCAGCAGCTCCTCTAGCCATCGGACAGGGAACTACGAGCAGTACTTC
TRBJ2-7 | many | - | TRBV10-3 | CAISDLSGSTYEQYF | TGTGCCATCAGTGATCTTAGCGGTTCTACCTACGAGCAGTACTTC
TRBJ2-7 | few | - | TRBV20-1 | CSAMVRLVSYEQYF | TGCAGTGCTATGGTACGGCTTGTATCCTACGAGCAGTACTTC
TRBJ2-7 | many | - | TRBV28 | CASSFGRPLEQYF | TGTGCCAGCAGTTTCGGTCGGCCTTTGGAGCAGTACTTC
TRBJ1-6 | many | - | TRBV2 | CASSENSNSPLHF | TGTGCCAGCAGTGAAAACTCGAATTCACCCCTCCACTTT
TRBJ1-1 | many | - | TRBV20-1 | CSAPRGHLNTEAFF | TGCAGTGCCCCCAGGGGACACCTGAACACTGAAGCTTTCTTT
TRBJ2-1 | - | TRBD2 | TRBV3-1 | CASSPTSGLNEQFF | TGTGCCAGCAGCCCTACTAGCGGACTCAATGAGCAGTTCTTC
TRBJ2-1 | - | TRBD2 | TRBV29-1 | CSAGLAALSYNEQFF | TGCAGCGCTGGACTAGCGGCCTTGTCCTACAATGAGCAGTTCTTC
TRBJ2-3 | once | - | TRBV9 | CASSVAAGVATDTQYF | TGTGCCAGCAGCGTAGCTGCAGGGGTGGCCACAGATACGCAGTATTTT
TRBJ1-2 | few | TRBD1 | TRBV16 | CASSQSAGGLGYTF | TGTGCCAGCAGCCAATCCGCAGGGGGACTTGGCTACACCTTC
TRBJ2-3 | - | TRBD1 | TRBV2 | CASSARQGSTDTRYF | TGTGCCAGCAGTGCGCGACAGGGTAGCACAGATACGCGGTATTTT
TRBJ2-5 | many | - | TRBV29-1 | CSVGSGSQRETQYF | TGCAGCGTTGGATCTGGGTCGCAGCGAGAGACCCAGTACTTC
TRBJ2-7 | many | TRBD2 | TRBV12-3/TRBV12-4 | CASSFGLGQPPYEQYF | TGTGCCAGCAGCTTCGGACTAGGCCAACCTCCCTACGAGCAGTACTTC
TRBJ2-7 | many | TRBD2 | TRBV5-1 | CASSFREDSYEQYF | TGCGCCAGCAGCTTCCGGGAGGATTCCTACGAGCAGTACTTC
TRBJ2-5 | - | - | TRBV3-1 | CASSQVGQQETQYF | TGTGCCAGCAGCCAAGTGGGGCAACAAGAGACCCAGTACTTC
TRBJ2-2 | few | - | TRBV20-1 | CSADIRTGELFF | TGCAGTGCTGATATACGCACCGGGGAGCTGTTTTTT
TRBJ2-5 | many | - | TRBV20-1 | CSALTELIQETQYF | TGCAGTGCGCTCACCGAACTAATACAAGAGACCCAGTACTTC
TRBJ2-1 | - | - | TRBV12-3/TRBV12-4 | CASSFPAGADEQFF | TGTGCCAGCAGTTTCCCCGCGGGGGCGGATGAGCAGTTCTTC
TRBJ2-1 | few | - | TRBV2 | CASSEVQGTYNEQFF | TGTGCCAGCAGTGAAGTACAGGGTACCTACAATGAGCAGTTCTTC
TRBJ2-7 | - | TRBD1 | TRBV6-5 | CASSSPGQGIDEQYF | TGTGCCAGCAGTTCCCCGGGACAGGGAATCGACGAGCAGTACTTC
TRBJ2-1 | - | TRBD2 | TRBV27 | CASSFRSSGRNEQFF | TGTGCCAGCAGTTTTCGCTCTAGCGGGAGAAATGAGCAGTTCTTC
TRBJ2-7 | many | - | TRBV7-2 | CASSAFTGLEQYF | TGTGCCAGCAGCGCCTTTACAGGGCTCGAGCAGTACTTC
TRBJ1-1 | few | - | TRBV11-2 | CASSLEALLNTEAFF | TGTGCCAGCAGCTTAGAGGCCTTACTGAACACTGAAGCTTTCTTT
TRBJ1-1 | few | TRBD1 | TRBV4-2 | CASSQEQGRAEAFF | TGTGCCAGCAGCCAAGAACAGGGGAGGGCTGAAGCTTTCTTT
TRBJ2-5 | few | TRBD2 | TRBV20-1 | CSALPGGQETQYF | TGCAGTGCTCTACCGGGGGGCCAAGAGACCCAGTACTTC